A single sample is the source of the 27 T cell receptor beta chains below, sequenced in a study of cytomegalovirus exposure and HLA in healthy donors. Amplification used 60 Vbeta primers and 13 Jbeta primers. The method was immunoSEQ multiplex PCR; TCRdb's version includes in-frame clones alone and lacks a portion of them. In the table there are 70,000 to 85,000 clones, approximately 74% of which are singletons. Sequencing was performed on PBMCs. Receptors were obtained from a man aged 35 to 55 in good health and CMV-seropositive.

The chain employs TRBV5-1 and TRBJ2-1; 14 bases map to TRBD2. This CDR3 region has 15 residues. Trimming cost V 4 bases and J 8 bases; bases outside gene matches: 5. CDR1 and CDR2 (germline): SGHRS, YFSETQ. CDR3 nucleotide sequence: TGCGCCAGCAGCGTCGGACTAGCGGGAGGATATGAGCAGTTCTTC. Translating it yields CASSVGLAGGYEQFF.

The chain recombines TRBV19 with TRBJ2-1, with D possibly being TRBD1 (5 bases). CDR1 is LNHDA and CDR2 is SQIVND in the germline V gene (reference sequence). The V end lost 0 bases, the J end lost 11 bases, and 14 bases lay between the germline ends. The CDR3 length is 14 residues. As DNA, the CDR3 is TGTGCCAGTAGTATAGATTATCAGGGTCTGAAGCAGTTCTTC. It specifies CASSIDYQGLKQFF.

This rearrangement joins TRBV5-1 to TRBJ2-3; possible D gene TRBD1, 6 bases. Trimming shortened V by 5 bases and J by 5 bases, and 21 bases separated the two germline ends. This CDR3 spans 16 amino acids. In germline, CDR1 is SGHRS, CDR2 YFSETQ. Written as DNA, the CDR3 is TGCGCCAGCAGACCCCAGGCCGGACAGTGGGTAGATACGCAGTATTTT. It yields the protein CASRPQAGQWVDTQYF. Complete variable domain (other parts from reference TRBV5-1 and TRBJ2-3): KAGVTQTPRYLIKTRGQQVTLSCSPISGHRSVSWYQQTPGQGLQFLFEYFSETQRNKGNFPGRFSGRQFSNSRSEMNVSTLELGDSALYLCASRPQAGQWVDTQYFGPGTRLTVL.

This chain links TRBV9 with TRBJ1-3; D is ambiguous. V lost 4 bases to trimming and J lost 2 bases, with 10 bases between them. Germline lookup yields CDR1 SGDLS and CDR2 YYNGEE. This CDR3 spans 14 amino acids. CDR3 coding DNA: TGTGCCAGCAGCAGGGAGGAAACTGGAAACACCATATATTTT. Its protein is CASSREETGNTIYF. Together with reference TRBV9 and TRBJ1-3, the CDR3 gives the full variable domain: DSGVTQTPKHLITATGQRVTLRCSPRSGDLSVYWYQQSLDQGLQFLIQYYNGEERAKGNILERFSAQQFPDLHSELNLSSLELGDSALYFCASSREETGNTIYFGEGSWLTVV.

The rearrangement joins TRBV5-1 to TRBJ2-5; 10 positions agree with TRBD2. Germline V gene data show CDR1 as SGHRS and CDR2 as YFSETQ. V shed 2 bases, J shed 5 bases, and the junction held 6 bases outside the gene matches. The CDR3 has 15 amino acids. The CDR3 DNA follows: TGCGCCAGCAGCTTCCCTTCGACTAGCGGGGAGACCCAGTACTTC. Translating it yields CASSFPSTSGETQYF.

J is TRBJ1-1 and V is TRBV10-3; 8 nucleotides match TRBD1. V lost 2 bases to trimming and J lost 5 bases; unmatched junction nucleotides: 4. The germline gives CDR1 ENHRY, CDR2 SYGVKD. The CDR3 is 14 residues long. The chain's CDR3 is CAISETGGRTEAFF. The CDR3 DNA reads TGTGCCATCAGTGAGACAGGGGGGAGGACTGAAGCTTTCTTT.

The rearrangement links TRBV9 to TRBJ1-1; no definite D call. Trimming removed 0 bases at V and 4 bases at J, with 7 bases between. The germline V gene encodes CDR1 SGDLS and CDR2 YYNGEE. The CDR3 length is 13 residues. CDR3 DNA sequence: TGTGCCAGCAGCGTAGAGCGGGGCACTGAAGCTTTCTTT. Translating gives CASSVERGTEAFF.

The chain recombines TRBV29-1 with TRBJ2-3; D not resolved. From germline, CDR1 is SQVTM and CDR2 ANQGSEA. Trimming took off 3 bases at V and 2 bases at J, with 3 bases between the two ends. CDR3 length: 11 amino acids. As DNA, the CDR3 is TGCAGCGTTGACTTCACAGATACGCAGTATTTT. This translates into CSVDFTDTQYF.

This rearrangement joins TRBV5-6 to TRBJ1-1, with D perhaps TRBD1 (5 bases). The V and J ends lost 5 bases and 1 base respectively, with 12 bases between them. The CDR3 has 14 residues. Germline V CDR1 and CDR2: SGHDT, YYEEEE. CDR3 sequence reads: CASRFFTGNTEAFF. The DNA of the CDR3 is TGTGCCAGCAGATTTTTTACAGGGAACACTGAAGCTTTCTTT. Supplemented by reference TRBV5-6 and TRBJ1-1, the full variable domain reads DAGVTQSPTHLIKTRGQQVTLRCSPKSGHDTVSWYQQALGQGPQFIFQYYEEEERQRGNFPDRFSGHQFPNYSSELNVNALLLGDSALYLCASRFFTGNTEAFFGQGTRLTVV.

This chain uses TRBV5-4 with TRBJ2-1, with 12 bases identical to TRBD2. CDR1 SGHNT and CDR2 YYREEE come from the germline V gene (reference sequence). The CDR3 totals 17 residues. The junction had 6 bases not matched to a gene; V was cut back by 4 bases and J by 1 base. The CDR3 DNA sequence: TGTGCCAGCAGCCGGAGACTAGCGGGGGCTTCCTACAATGAGCAGTTCTTC. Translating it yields CASSRRLAGASYNEQFF.

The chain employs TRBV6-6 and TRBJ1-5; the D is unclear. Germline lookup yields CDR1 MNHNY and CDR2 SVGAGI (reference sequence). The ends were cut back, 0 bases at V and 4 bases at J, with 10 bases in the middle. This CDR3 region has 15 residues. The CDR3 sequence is CASSYSGSLNQPQHF. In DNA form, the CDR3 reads TGTGCCAGCAGTTACTCGGGCAGCCTTAATCAGCCCCAGCATTTT.

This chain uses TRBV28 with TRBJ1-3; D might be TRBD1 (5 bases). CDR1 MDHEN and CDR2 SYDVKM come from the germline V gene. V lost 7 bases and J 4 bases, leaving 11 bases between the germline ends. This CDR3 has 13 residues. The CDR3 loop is CASTETVGNTIYF. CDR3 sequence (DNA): TGTGCCAGCACAGAGACAGTCGGAAACACCATATATTTT.

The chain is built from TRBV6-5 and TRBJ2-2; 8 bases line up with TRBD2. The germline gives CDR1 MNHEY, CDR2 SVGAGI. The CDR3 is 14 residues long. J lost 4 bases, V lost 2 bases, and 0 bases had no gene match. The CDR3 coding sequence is TGTGCCAGCAGTTACCGGGGGGGCACCGGGGAGCTGTTTTTT. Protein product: CASSYRGGTGELFF.

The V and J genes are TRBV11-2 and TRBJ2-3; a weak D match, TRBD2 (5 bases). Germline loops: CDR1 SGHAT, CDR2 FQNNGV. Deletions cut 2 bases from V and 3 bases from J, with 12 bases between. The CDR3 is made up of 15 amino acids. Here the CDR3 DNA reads TGTGCCAGCAGCTTACGAGGGATACGTACAGATACGCAGTATTTT. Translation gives CASSLRGIRTDTQYF.

CDR3 protein: CASQRGSYEQYF. CDR3 coding DNA: TGTGCCAGCCAGCGGGGCTCCTACGAGCAGTACTTC. The chain combines TRBV5-6 with TRBJ2-7; TRBD2 matches at 7 bases. The CDR3 has 12 residues. The germline gives CDR1 SGHDT, CDR2 YYEEEE. V gave up 7 bases and J gave up 0 bases; unmatched junction bases: 1.

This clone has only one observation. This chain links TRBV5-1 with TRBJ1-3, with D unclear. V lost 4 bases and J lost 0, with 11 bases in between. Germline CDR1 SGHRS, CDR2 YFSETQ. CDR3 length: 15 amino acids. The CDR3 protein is CASSPGLNSGNTIYF. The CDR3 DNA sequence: TGCGCCAGCAGCCCCGGACTCAACTCTGGAAACACCATATATTTT.

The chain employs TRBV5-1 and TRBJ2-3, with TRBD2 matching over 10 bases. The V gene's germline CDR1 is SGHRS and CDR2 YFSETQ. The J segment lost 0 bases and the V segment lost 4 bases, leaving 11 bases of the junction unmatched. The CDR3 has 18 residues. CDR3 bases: TGCGCCAGCAGCACCGTTGGGCTAGCGGGGGCGAGCACAGATACGCAGTATTTT. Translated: CASSTVGLAGASTDTQYF.

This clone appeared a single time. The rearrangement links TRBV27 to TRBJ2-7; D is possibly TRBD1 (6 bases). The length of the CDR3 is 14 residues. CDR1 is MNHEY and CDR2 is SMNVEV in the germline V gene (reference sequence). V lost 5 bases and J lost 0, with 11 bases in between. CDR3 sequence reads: CASSPKDSSYEQYF. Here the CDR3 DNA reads TGTGCCAGCAGTCCCAAGGACAGCTCCTACGAGCAGTACTTC.

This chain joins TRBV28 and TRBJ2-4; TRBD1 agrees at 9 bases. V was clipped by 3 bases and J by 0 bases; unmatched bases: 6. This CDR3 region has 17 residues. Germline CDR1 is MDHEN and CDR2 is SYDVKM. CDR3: CASSLDGTGIAKNIQYF. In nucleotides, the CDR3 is TGTGCCAGCAGTTTGGACGGGACAGGGATAGCCAAAAACATTCAGTACTTC. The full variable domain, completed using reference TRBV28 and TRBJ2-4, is DVKVTQSSRYLVKRTGEKVFLECVQDMDHENMFWYRQDPGLGLRLIYFSYDVKMKEKGDIPEGYSVSREKKERFSLILESASTNQTSMYLCASSLDGTGIAKNIQYFGAGTRLSVL.

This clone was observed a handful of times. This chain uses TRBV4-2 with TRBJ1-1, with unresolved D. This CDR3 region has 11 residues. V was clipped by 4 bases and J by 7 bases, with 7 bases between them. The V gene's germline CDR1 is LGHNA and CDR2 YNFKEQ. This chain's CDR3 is CASSPGIEAFF. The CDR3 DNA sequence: TGTGCCAGCAGCCCGGGAATTGAAGCTTTCTTT.

CDR3 sequence (DNA): TGTGCCAGCAGTCCTGACAGGGTCTATGGCTACACCTTC. Amino acid sequence: CASSPDRVYGYTF. The chain joins TRBV27 to TRBJ1-2, with 7 bases fitting TRBD1. V shed 5 bases and J 4 bases; nucleotides not matched to a gene: 4. The CDR3 is 13 residues long. CDR1 and CDR2 from the germline V gene are MNHEY and SMNVEV (reference sequence).

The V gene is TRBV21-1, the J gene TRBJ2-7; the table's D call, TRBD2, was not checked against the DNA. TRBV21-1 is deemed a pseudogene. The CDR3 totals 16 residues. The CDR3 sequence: CASSKVVKPRWYEQYF. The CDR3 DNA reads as TGTGCCAGCAGCAAAGTGGTCAAACCCCGGTGGTACGAGCAGTACTTC.

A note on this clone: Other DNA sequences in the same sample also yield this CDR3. The CDR3 region is CASSPSGGYEQYF. CDR3 DNA sequence: TGTGCCAGCAGCCCTAGCGGGGGGTACGAGCAGTACTTC. The J gene is TRBJ2-7, the V gene TRBV7-3; 11 bases agree with TRBD2. Germline trimming cut 5 bases from V and 4 bases from J; bases unmatched to any gene: 1. CDR3 length: 13 amino acids. Germline V gives CDR1 SGHTA, CDR2 FQGTGA. Looking up the rest from reference TRBV7-3 and TRBJ2-7 gives the full variable domain: GAGVSQTPSNKVTEKGKYVELRCDPISGHTALYWYRQSLGQGPEFLIYFQGTGAADDSGLPNDRFFAVRPEGSVSTLKIQRTERGDSAVYLCASSPSGGYEQYFGPGTRLTVT.

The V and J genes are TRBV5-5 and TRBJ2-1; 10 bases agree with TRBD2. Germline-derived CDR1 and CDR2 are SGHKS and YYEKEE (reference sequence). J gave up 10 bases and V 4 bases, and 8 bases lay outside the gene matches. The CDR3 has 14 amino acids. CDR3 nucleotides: TGTGCCAGCAGCATAGGACTAGCGGCCGTAGAGCAGTTCTTC. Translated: CASSIGLAAVEQFF.

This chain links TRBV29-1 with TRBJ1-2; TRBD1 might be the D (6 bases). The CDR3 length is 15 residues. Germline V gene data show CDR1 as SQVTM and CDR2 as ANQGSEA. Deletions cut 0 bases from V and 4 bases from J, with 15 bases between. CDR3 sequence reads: CSVEEVGQGTYGYTF. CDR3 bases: TGCAGCGTTGAAGAGGTTGGCCAGGGGACCTATGGCTACACCTTC. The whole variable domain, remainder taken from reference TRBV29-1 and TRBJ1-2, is SAVISQKPSRDICQRGTSLTIQCQVDSQVTMMFWYRQQPGQSLTLIATANQGSEATYESGFVIDKFPISRPNLTFSTLTVSNMSPEDSSIYLCSVEEVGQGTYGYTFGSGTRLTVV.

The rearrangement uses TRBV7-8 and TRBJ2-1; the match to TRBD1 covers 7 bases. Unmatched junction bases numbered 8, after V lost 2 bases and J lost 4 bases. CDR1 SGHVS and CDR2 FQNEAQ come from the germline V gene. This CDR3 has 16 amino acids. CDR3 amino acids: CASSLLGLTGYNEQFF. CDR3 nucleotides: TGTGCCAGCAGCTTACTTGGGCTGACAGGGTACAATGAGCAGTTCTTC.

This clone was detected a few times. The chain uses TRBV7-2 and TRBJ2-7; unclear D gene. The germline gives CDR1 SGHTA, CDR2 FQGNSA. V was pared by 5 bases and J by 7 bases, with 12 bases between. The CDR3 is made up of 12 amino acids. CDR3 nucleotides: TGTGCCAGCAGCCCCCCGAGCCTAGAGCAGTACTTC. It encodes CASSPPSLEQYF.